The T cell receptor beta chain under discussion was sequenced for a study of technical replicates of blood from a handful of donors. TCRdb's copy holds only in-frame clones and misses some; the assay was immunoSEQ multiplex PCR. The data hold about 94,000 clones, with almost 97% observed a single time. CDR3 length: 13 residues. V lost 3 bases, J lost 4 bases, and 9 bases lay in between. Germline V gene data show CDR1 as LNHDA and CDR2 as SQIVND (reference sequence). This clone came up once. Sequencing input: T cells isolated from PBMCs. This rearrangement joins TRBV19 to TRBJ1-1; TRBD1 is a possible D gene (5 bases). The receptor was isolated from a human donor in good health. Written as DNA, the CDR3 is TGTGCCAGTAGTATGGCAGGGTTCACTGAAGCTTTCTTT. Translation gives CASSMAGFTEAFF.